This TCR beta chain was obtained from a study of Ad26.COV2.S vaccination and SARS-CoV-2 variants. As for the study in general: Recipients of Ad26.COV2.S got it intramuscularly, once or twice 56 days apart.

This table comes from immunoSEQ multiplex PCR, and its TCRdb copy is limited to in-frame clones, with some not included. The sample contains approximately 300,000 clones, 85% of which appear only once. Germline V lookup: CDR1 LNHDA, CDR2 SQIVND (reference sequence). This CDR3 has 15 residues. V lost 7 bases to trimming and J lost 2 bases, with 16 bases between them. Regarding treatment: 19 received Ad26.COV2.S at low or high dose, single or two shots; 5 received placebo; per-sample allocation not given. Sampling was performed 63 days after the first vaccine or placebo injection. The study, taken as a whole, reports: Spike-specific TCR breadth was greater after Ad26.COV2.S than placebo.

As concerns this clone: Its specificity is not known.

The source of this sequence is a person between 18 and 65 years old who received the Ad26.COV2.S COVID-19 vaccine or a placebo. The source was peripheral blood, collected in a trial of Ad26.COV2.S vaccine versus placebo. The chain couples TRBV19 to TRBJ2-3; D possibly uses TRBD1 or TRBD2 (5 bases each). The DNA of the CDR3 is TGTGCCAGTACTAGGGACCCAATATTCACAGATACGCAGTATTTT. As protein: CASTRDPIFTDTQYF. The full variable domain, rest sourced from reference TRBV19 and TRBJ2-3, is DGGITQSPKYLFRKEGQNVTLSCEQNLNHDAMYWYRQDPGQGLRLIYYSQIVNDFQKGDIAEGYSVSREKKESFPLTVTSAQKNPTAFYLCASTRDPIFTDTQYFGPGTRLTVL.